The next 6 T cell receptor beta chains were all read from a single sample in a study of blood T cells in healthy people across ages. Next came a second PCR, run for 7 to 11 cycles, which used a sample-barcoded 5' primer along with a J-beta primer mix. MiXCR, applied by TCRdb to the 5' RACE reads, yields one record per CDR3 protein. This sample has about 780,000 distinct CDR3 sequences, with about 47% found just once. The sample taken for sequencing was blood. The origin of the receptors is a man aged 80 or over in good health.

This chain links TRBV20-1 with TRBJ2-7; possibly TRBD1 or TRBD2 for D (5 bases each). Germline V gene sequence: CDR1 DFQATT, CDR2 SNEGSKA (reference sequence). Trimming removed 6 bases at V and 5 bases at J, with 17 bases between. This CDR3 comprises 13 residues. CDR3 residues: CSAPGMGDHEQYF. CDR3 DNA sequence: TGCAGTGCCCCGGGAATGGGGGACCACGAGCAGTACTTC.

This chain connects TRBV18 to TRBJ1-1; D call uncertain. The CDR3 extends over 12 amino acids. V shed 2 bases and J shed 3 bases, with 4 bases lying between them. The germline gives CDR1 KGHSH, CDR2 LQKENI. CDR3 bases: TGTGCCAGCTCACCAGAATACACTGAAGCTTTCTTT. Its translation is CASSPEYTEAFF.

The sample holds many counts of this clonotype. The chain joins TRBV5-5 to TRBJ1-4; D unresolved. The CDR3 is 14 residues long. Germline lookup yields CDR1 SGHKS and CDR2 YYEKEE (reference sequence). The V end was cut by 1 base, the J end by 8 bases, with 12 bases between. In DNA form, the CDR3 reads TGTGCCAGCAGCTTGTCTCGTACGGACGAAAAACTGTTTTTT. Its protein is CASSLSRTDEKLFF. Full variable domain (remainder filled in from reference TRBV5-5 and TRBJ1-4): DAGVTQSPTHLIKTRGQQVTLRCSPISGHKSVSWYQQVLGQGPQFIFQYYEKEERGRGNFPDRFSARQFPNYSSELNVNALLLGDSALYLCASSLSRTDEKLFFGSGTQLSVL.

In this sample, this clonotype turned up a few times. The chain uses TRBV20-1 and TRBJ2-1, with TRBD2 matching 14 bases. Germline trimming cut 4 bases from V and 6 bases from J; bases unmatched to any gene: 5. This CDR3 is built from 15 residues. Per germline, CDR1 DFQATT and CDR2 SNEGSKA (reference sequence). The CDR3 loop reads CSATPTSGRANEQFF. CDR3 DNA: TGCAGTGCTACACCGACTAGCGGGAGGGCCAATGAGCAGTTCTTC.

CDR3: CASSTGQEQPQHF. The CDR3, as DNA: TGTGCCAGCAGTACCGGGCAAGAACAGCCCCAGCATTTT. The chain carries TRBV6-1 and TRBJ1-5, with D hard to call. Germline-derived CDR1 and CDR2 are MNHNS and SASEGT. The CDR3 is made up of 13 amino acids. V gave up 5 bases and J gave up 7 bases, with 12 bases separating them.

The chain employs TRBV27 and TRBJ2-7, with TRBD2 matching over 13 bases. Germline CDR1 MNHEY, CDR2 SMNVEV (reference sequence). The CDR3 totals 17 residues. Trimming at V came to 5 bases and at J to 3 bases, leaving 10 bases not matched to a gene. The CDR3: CASSKGLAGMEDYEQYF. Here the CDR3 DNA reads TGTGCCAGCAGTAAGGGACTAGCGGGAATGGAAGACTACGAGCAGTACTTC.